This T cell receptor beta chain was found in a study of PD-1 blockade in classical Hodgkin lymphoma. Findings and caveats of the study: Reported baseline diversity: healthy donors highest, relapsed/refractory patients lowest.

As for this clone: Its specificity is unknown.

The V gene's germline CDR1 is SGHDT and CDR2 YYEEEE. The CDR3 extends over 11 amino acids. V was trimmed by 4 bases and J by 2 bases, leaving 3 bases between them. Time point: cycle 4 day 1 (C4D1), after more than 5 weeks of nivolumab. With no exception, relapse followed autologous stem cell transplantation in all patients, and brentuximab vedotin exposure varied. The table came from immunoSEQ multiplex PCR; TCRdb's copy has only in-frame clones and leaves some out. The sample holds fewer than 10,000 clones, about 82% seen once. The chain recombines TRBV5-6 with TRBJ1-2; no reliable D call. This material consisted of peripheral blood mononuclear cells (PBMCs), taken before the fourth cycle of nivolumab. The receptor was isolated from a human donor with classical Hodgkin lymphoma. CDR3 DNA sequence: TGTGCCAGCAGCCAGAACTATGGCTACACCTTC. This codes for CASSQNYGYTF.